This paragraph covers one T cell receptor beta chain sequence. Trimming removed 3 bases at V and 0 bases at J, with 8 bases between. CDR3 size: 14 residues. Germline values: CDR1 LNHDA, CDR2 SQIVND (reference sequence). The record originates from a study of blood T cell repertoires in COVID-19. On the study more broadly: Spain, Italy and the United States supplied samples that represented acute and convalescent COVID-19.

Assay: immunoSEQ multiplex PCR; the TCRdb copy retains only in-frame clones and omits some. The sample lists over 35,000 clones; approximately 89% were seen once. The sample comprised peripheral blood. The chain uses TRBV19 and TRBJ1-1; D unclear. The TCR was taken from a man aged 50 to 59 with acute or convalescent COVID-19. The CDR3 is CASSMGVVNTEAFF. The CDR3 coding sequence is TGTGCCAGTAGTATGGGAGTGGTGAACACTGAAGCTTTCTTT. Full variable domain (rest looked up from reference TRBV19 and TRBJ1-1): DGGITQSPKYLFRKEGQNVTLSCEQNLNHDAMYWYRQDPGQGLRLIYYSQIVNDFQKGDIAEGYSVSREKKESFPLTVTSAQKNPTAFYLCASSMGVVNTEAFFGQGTRLTVV.